This T cell receptor beta chain emerged from a study of blood T cell repertoires in COVID-19. The germline gives CDR1 SNHLY, CDR2 FYNNEI. This CDR3 is 13 amino acids long. V lost 2 bases and J 2 bases, leaving 7 bases between the germline ends. Here immunoSEQ multiplex PCR was the method, and the copy in TCRdb shows in-frame clones only, minus some. The sample carries 190,000 or so clones, 65% to 90% recorded once. The J gene is TRBJ2-7, the V gene TRBV2; D is uncertain. The TCR originated in a man between 40 and 49 years old who had recovered from COVID-19. Sequenced material: PBMCs or T cells enriched from blood (not recorded which). CDR3 in DNA: TGTGCCAGCAGTGAAAAGTCGGCCTACGAGCAGTACGTC. This encodes CASSEKSAYEQYV.